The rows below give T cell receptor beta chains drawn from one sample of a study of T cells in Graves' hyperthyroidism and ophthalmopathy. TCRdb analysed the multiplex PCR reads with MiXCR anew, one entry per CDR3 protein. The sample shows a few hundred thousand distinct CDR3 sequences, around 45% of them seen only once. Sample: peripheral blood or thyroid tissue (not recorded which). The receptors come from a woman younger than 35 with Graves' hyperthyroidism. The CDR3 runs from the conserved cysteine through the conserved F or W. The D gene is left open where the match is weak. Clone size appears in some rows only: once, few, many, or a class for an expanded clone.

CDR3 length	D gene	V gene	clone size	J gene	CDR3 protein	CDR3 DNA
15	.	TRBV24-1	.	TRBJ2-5	CATSDYTGRLETQYF	TGTGCCACCAGTGATTATACAGGGCGATTGGAGACCCAGTACTTC
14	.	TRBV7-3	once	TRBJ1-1	CASSRDVEGNGAFF	TGCGCCAGCAGCCGAGACGTCGAAGGCAACGGCGCTTTCTTT
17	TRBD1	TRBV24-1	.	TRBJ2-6	CATSDPAGGSGANVLTF	TGTGCCACCAGTGATCCTGCAGGGGGCTCTGGGGCCAACGTCCTGACTTTC
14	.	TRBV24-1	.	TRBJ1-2	CASSQSRGNYGYTF	TGCGCCAGCAGCCAAAGCCGGGGAAACTATGGCTACACCTTC
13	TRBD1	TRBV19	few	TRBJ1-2	CASMGTAIYGYTF	TGTGCCAGTATGGGGACAGCCATCTATGGCTACACCTTC
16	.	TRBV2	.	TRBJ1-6	CASKHGTASYNSPLHF	TGTGCCAGCAAACACGGGACGGCCTCCTATAATTCACCCCTCCACTTT
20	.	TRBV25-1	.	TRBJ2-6	CASSSIIKARTSSGANVLTF	TGTGCCAGCAGCTCCATAATCAAGGCCAGGACCTCCTCTGGGGCCAACGTCCTGACTTTC
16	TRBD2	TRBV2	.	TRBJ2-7	CASSGRAGGPSYEQYF	TGTGCCAGCAGTGGTAGGGCGGGAGGGCCCTCCTACGAGCAGTACTTC
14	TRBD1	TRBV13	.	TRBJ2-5	CASSSRQGQEAQYF	TGTGCCAGCAGCTCTCGACAGGGCCAAGAGGCCCAGTACTTC
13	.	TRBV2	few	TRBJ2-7	CASSGGLIYEQYF	TGTGCCAGCAGTGGGGGACTCATCTACGAGCAGTACTTC
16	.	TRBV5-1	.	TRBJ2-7	CASSLVSGGGFYEQYF	TGCGCCAGCAGCTTGGTTAGCGGAGGGGGTTTCTACGAGCAGTACTTC
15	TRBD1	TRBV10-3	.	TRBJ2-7	CAISDSRQGVNEQYF	TGTGCCATCAGTGATTCAAGACAGGGGGTAAACGAGCAGTACTTC
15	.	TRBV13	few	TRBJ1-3	CASSPTAASGNTIYF	TGTGCCAGCAGCCCGACCGCCGCCTCTGGAAACACCATATATTTT
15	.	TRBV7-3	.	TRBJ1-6	CASSSDGGDNSPLHF	TGTGCCAGCAGCTCAGACGGAGGGGATAATTCACCCCTCCACTTT
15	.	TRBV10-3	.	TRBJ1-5	CASSAGVRGNQPQHF	TGTGCCAGCAGCGCCGGGGTCCGTGGCAATCAGCCCCAGCATTTT
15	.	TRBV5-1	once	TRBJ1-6	CASSLAQDVGSSLHF	TGCGCCAGCAGCTTGGCCCAAGATGTCGGTTCATCCCTCCACTTT
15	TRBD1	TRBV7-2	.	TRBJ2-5	CASSLPGQGYQPQYF	TGTGCCAGCAGCTTACCGGGACAGGGTTATCAGCCCCAGTACTTC
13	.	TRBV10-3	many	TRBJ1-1	CAISGSGETEAFF	TGTGCCATCAGTGGTTCGGGGGAAACTGAAGCTTTCTTT
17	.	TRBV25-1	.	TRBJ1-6	CASSQDRAGPWGSPLHF	TGTGCCAGCAGCCAAGATCGCGCAGGCCCCTGGGGTTCACCCCTCCACTTT
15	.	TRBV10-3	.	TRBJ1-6	CASSESGGWNSPLHF	TGTGCCAGCAGTGAGTCCGGCGGCTGGAATTCACCCCTCCACTTT
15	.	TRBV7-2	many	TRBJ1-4	CASSPHGTLGAKLFF	TGTGCCAGCAGCCCTCACGGGACACTAGGGGCAAAACTGTTTTTT
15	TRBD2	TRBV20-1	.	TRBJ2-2	CSARDPAGDSGELFF	TGCAGTGCTAGAGATCCGGCGGGAGATTCCGGGGAGCTGTTTTTT
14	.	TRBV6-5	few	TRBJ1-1	CASSYGRMNTEAFF	TGTGCCAGCAGTTACGGTCGGATGAACACTGAAGCTTTCTTT
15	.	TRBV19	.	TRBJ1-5	CASSIEGESNQPQHF	TGTGCCAGTAGTATCGAAGGGGAAAGCAATCAGCCCCAGCATTTT
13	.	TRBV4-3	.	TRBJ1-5	CASSQEGSQPQHF	TGCGCCAGCAGCCAAGAAGGTTCTCAGCCCCAGCATTTT
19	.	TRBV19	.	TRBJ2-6	CASSSSFGRGRSGANVLTF	TGTGCCAGTAGTAGCAGCTTCGGCAGGGGACGATCTGGGGCCAACGTCCTGACTTTC
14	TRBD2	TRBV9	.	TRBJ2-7	CASSIGTSVTEQYF	TGTGCCAGCAGCATTGGGACTAGCGTTACCGAGCAGTACTTC
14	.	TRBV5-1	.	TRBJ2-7	CASGLNRVPYEQYF	TGCGCCAGCGGGTTGAACAGGGTACCCTACGAGCAGTACTTC
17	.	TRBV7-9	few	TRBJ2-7	CASSLDRSSGYSYEQYF	TGTGCCAGCAGCTTAGATCGATCGAGCGGCTACTCCTACGAGCAGTACTTC
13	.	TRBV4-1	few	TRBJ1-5	CASSQDEYQPQHF	TGCGCCAGCAGCCAAGATGAATACCAGCCCCAGCATTTT
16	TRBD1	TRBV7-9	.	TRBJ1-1	CASSLVPGGKIAEAFF	TGTGCCAGCAGCTTAGTTCCAGGGGGCAAAATCGCTGAAGCTTTCTTT
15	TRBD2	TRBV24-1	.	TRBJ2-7	CASSYTPGGTYEQYF	TGTGCCAGCAGTTACACGCCGGGGGGGACCTACGAGCAGTACTTC
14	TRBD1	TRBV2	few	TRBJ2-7	CASTPTGIAYEQYF	TGTGCCAGCACCCCGACAGGGATCGCCTACGAGCAGTACTTC
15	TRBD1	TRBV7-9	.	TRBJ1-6	CASSLGTGGNPPLHF	TGTGCCAGCAGCCTAGGGACAGGGGGCAATCCACCCCTCCACTTT
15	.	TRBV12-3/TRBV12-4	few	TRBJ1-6	CASSASTDYNSPLHF	TGTGCCAGCAGTGCCTCGACAGACTATAATTCACCCCTCCACTTT
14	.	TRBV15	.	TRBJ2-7	CATSSAGPDYEQYF	TGTGCCACCAGCAGCGCCGGACCCGACTACGAGCAGTACTTC
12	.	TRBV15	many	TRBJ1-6	CATSRAESPLHF	TGTGCCACCAGCAGAGCCGAGTCACCCCTCCACTTT
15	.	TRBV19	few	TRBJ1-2	CASPPTPPANYGYTF	TGTGCCAGCCCCCCGACCCCTCCAGCTAACTATGGCTACACCTTC